These 10 T cell receptor beta chains originate from one sample sequenced in a study of shared clonotypes between healthy human individuals (dated by TCRdb to the early 2020s). Preparation of the library involved the immunoSEQ multiplex PCR assay. TCRdb retrieved this table from immuneACCESS and kept in-frame rearrangements only. Not all clones are present; in checked studies, unresolved V genes account for under half, and no reason is known for the remainder. This sample has a few million clones in its table, and 90% to 95% of those were observed once. 0.13% to 0.15% of the sample rests with the top ten. Sequences were obtained from naive CD4+ T cells sorted from blood. The cell subset or site label of this sample denotes: CD45RA+ positively selected. These receptor sequences come from a man between 18 and 35 years old in good health.

The rearrangement joins TRBV29-1 to TRBJ2-2, with 9 bases aligning to TRBD1. Trimming took 5 bases from V and 1 from J; bases not matched to a gene: 2. The CDR3 has 14 residues. The germline V gene has CDR1 SQVTM and CDR2 ANQGSEA. The CDR3 loop reads CSVRQGGNTGELFF. CDR3 nucleotides: TGCAGCGTTCGACAGGGGGGGAACACCGGGGAGCTGTTTTTT.

As regards this clone: This CDR3 is also generated by other DNA sequences in the sample. This chain links TRBV9 with TRBJ2-3, with 7 bases fitting TRBD2. The CDR3 has 16 amino acids. Per the germline V gene, CDR1 is SGDLS and CDR2 is YYNGEE. The ends lost 4 bases at V and 8 bases at J; junction bases unmatched: 16. Here the CDR3 reads CASSPPGVAGASTQYF. CDR3 bases: TGTGCCAGCAGCCCACCGGGGGTAGCGGGCGCGAGTACGCAGTATTTT.

The chain is built from TRBV6-6 and TRBJ1-1; 7 bases match TRBD1. The CDR3 runs to 15 residues. Germline loops: CDR1 MNHNY, CDR2 SVGAGI (reference sequence). With V trimmed by 4 bases and J by 3 bases, 8 bases remained unmatched. The CDR3 is CASSSPGQVDTEAFF. CDR3 sequence (DNA): TGTGCCAGCAGTTCCCCAGGACAGGTCGACACTGAAGCTTTCTTT.

The genes are TRBV15 and TRBJ1-3; 8 bases fit TRBD1. CDR1 and CDR2 from the germline V gene are LNHNV and YYDKDF (reference sequence). CDR3 size: 15 residues. J was trimmed by 2 bases and V by 4 bases; bases with no gene match: 4. CDR3: CATSTDRAAGNTIYF. The CDR3 DNA follows: TGTGCCACCAGCACGGACAGGGCGGCTGGAAACACCATATATTTT.

This chain uses TRBV18 with TRBJ2-7; TRBD1 agrees at 7 bases. Germline loops: CDR1 KGHSH, CDR2 LQKENI. V gave up 3 bases and J gave up 3 bases; unmatched junction bases: 8. This CDR3 has 15 residues. The CDR3 region is CASSPTTGQNYEQYF. The CDR3 bases are TGTGCCAGCTCACCTACTACGGGACAGAACTACGAGCAGTACTTC.

Remarks on this clone: Other DNA sequences within the sample encode an identical CDR3. The V gene is TRBV5-1, the J gene TRBJ2-7; maybe TRBD1 (6 bases). The CDR3 extends over 13 amino acids. Trimming pared 4 bases from V and 2 bases from J, leaving 10 bases between. Germline lookup yields CDR1 SGHRS and CDR2 YFSETQ. The CDR3 DNA is TGCGCCAGCAGCCCGACAGGTCCCTACGAGCAGTACTTC. It specifies CASSPTGPYEQYF.

The chain couples TRBV11-3 to TRBJ2-2; D remains unclear. The germline V and J ends were trimmed by 5 bases and 4 bases, with 8 bases remaining between them. The CDR3 runs 13 residues. The germline V gene has CDR1 SGHNT and CDR2 YENEEA. The CDR3 sequence: CASSEDLTGELFF. The CDR3 region has the DNA TGTGCCAGCAGCGAGGACCTCACCGGGGAGCTGTTTTTT.

The genes are TRBV30 and TRBJ2-7, with TRBD2 matching over 11 bases. V lost 4 bases, J lost 1 base, and 12 bases stayed unmatched. This CDR3 comprises 17 residues. Germline values: CDR1 GTSNPN, CDR2 SVGIG (reference sequence). The CDR3 DNA reads TGTGCCTGGACGCAAGCTGTTACTAGCGGGAGATCCTACGAGCAGTACTTC. This encodes CAWTQAVTSGRSYEQYF. Full variable domain (missing parts from reference TRBV30 and TRBJ2-7): SQTIHQWPATLVQPVGSPLSLECTVEGTSNPNLYWYRQAAGRGLQLLFYSVGIGQISSEVPQNLSASRPQDRQFILSSKKLLLSDSGFYLCAWTQAVTSGRSYEQYFGPGTRLTVT.

This rearrangement joins TRBV4-2 to TRBJ1-1; maybe TRBD1 (5 bases). Germline values: CDR1 LGHNA, CDR2 YNFKEQ. Trimming took 4 bases from V and 2 from J, leaving 14 bases between them. The CDR3 has 15 amino acids. CDR3 protein: CASSRETEGNTEAFF. The CDR3 bases are TGTGCCAGCAGCCGGGAGACAGAGGGCAACACTGAAGCTTTCTTT.

This CDR3 is CSVGAPQETQYF. DNA of the CDR3: TGCAGCGTCGGGGCCCCCCAAGAGACCCAGTACTTC. The chain uses TRBV29-1 and TRBJ2-5; the D call may be TRBD1 or TRBD2 (5 bases each). Germline-derived CDR1 and CDR2 are SQVTM and ANQGSEA. There are 12 residues in the CDR3. Trimming took off 6 bases at V and 1 base at J, with 9 bases between the two ends. The whole variable domain, filled in from reference TRBV29-1 and TRBJ2-5, reads SAVISQKPSRDICQRGTSLTIQCQVDSQVTMMFWYRQQPGQSLTLIATANQGSEATYESGFVIDKFPISRPNLTFSTLTVSNMSPEDSSIYLCSVGAPQETQYFGPGTRLLVL.